The source of this TCR beta chain is a study of CD8 T cells in ankylosing spondylitis. Study observations and caveats: Seemingly characteristic of ankylosing spondylitis blood was a TCR beta motif consisting of about 8 highly homologous variants. The authors reported significant enrichment of disease-linked clones in matched ankylosing spondylitis synovial fluid. Those disease-linked clones were CD8+; they were also relatively rare in peripheral blood. In synovial fluid and blood from reactive arthritis, some motif variants were previously reported.

This clonotype has only a few counts. The antigen is undetermined. The CDR3 consists of 17 residues. V lost 5 bases, J lost 1 base, and 20 bases lay in between. CDR1 MNHEY and CDR2 SMNVEV come from the germline V gene (reference sequence). TCRdb analysed the 5' RACE reads with MiXCR anew, one entry per CDR3 protein. Of some 220,000 distinct CDR3 sequences listed, over 9.5% were seen once; the top ten hold 2% to 3%. This receptor was identified in a male donor with ankylosing spondylitis or in good health (not recorded which). Sequenced: blood, either unsorted or a sorted T cell fraction (not recorded which). J is TRBJ2-5 and V is TRBV27; unclear D gene. CDR3 coding DNA: TGTGCCAGCAGTCGAACCTCCCCCCGGACGCTCCAAGAGACCCAGTACTTC. It specifies CASSRTSPRTLQETQYF.